A selection of T cell receptor beta chains follows, all from one sample in a study of shared clonotypes between healthy human individuals. The method was immunoSEQ multiplex PCR; TCRdb's version includes in-frame clones alone and lacks a portion of them. The data contain some 2,100,000 clones, 95% of them seen just once; the ten biggest clones take up 0.13%. The sample was naive CD4+ T cells sorted from blood. These receptors were taken from a man between 18 and 29 years old in good health. The CDR3 runs from the conserved cysteine through the conserved F or W. Fields, in order: CDR3 protein, CDR3 DNA, clone size, D gene, J gene, V gene. D genes are given only for firm matches. Expanded clones are given a class, and other clones once, few, many or no size at all.

CASKNAETGRNQPQHF	TGCGCCAGCAAAAACGCAGAAACAGGGAGGAATCAGCCCCAGCATTTT	-	-	TRBJ1-5	TRBV10-1
CAWRPSTYEQYF	TGTGCCTGGAGGCCTAGTACTTACGAGCAGTACTTC	-	-	TRBJ2-7	TRBV30
CASSPPDIVYGYTF	TGTGCCAGTAGTCCTCCCGACATAGTCTATGGCTACACCTTC	-	-	TRBJ1-2	TRBV19
CASQTSGVNNEQFF	TGTGCCAGCCAGACTAGCGGAGTTAACAATGAGCAGTTCTTC	-	TRBD2	TRBJ2-1	TRBV27
CASSLGFLAGDYEQYF	TGTGCCAGCAGCTTAGGTTTTCTAGCGGGAGACTACGAGCAGTACTTC	-	TRBD2	TRBJ2-7	TRBV5-8
CASSPERGAKNIQYF	TGTGCCAGCTCACCGGAGCGGGGAGCCAAAAACATTCAGTACTTC	-	TRBD2	TRBJ2-4	TRBV18
CASRPDSGQTNTGELFF	TGCGCCAGCAGGCCCGACTCAGGGCAGACGAACACCGGGGAGCTGTTTTTT	-	-	TRBJ2-2	TRBV10-1
CASSYLAKNTGELFF	TGTGCCAGTAGCTATTTAGCGAAGAACACCGGGGAGCTGTTTTTT	-	-	TRBJ2-2	TRBV19
CASSLAGRNYGYTF	TGTGCCAGCAGTTTAGCCGGACGGAACTATGGCTACACCTTC	-	-	TRBJ1-2	TRBV27
CASSMTTGGYEQYF	TGTGCCAGTAGTATGACGACAGGGGGCTACGAGCAGTACTTC	-	TRBD1	TRBJ2-7	TRBV19
CASSYKGTGEYEQYF	TGTGCCAGCAGTTACAAGGGGACAGGGGAATACGAGCAGTACTTC	-	TRBD1	TRBJ2-7	TRBV6-5
CASSLTAMNTEAFF	TGTGCCAGCAGTCTCACCGCAATGAACACTGAAGCTTTCTTT	-	-	TRBJ1-1	TRBV11-2
CASSELVGQGNSPLHF	TGTGCCAGCAGTGAATTGGTAGGCCAGGGAAATTCACCCCTCCACTTT	-	-	TRBJ1-6	TRBV25-1
CSAREGREQFF	TGCAGTGCTAGAGAAGGTAGGGAGCAGTTCTTC	-	-	TRBJ2-1	TRBV20-1
CASSPSQREGTDTQYF	TGTGCCAGCAGCCCCTCCCAGCGGGAGGGCACAGATACGCAGTATTTT	-	TRBD2	TRBJ2-3	TRBV7-2
CAWSGRTGQGNTEAFF	TGTGCCTGGAGTGGCCGTACGGGACAGGGGAACACTGAAGCTTTCTTT	-	TRBD1	TRBJ1-1	TRBV30
CASWDGGLFGQPQHF	TGTGCCAGCTGGGACGGGGGGCTTTTCGGCCAGCCCCAGCATTTT	-	-	TRBJ1-5	TRBV27
CASSFTLGTSGLSEQFF	TGTGCCAGCAGTTTCACCCTGGGGACTAGTGGCCTATCTGAGCAGTTCTTC	-	TRBD2	TRBJ2-1	TRBV27
CSVSSGGYTF	TGCAGCGTTTCCTCGGGCGGCTACACCTTC	-	-	TRBJ1-2	TRBV29-1
CSVLLRGAGTEAFF	TGCAGCGTTCTCTTACGGGGGGCGGGGACTGAAGCTTTCTTT	-	-	TRBJ1-1	TRBV29-1
CASSLVLGYQETQYF	TGCGCCAGCAGCTTGGTTCTCGGCTACCAAGAGACCCAGTACTTC	-	-	TRBJ2-5	TRBV5-1
CASRRFNKQGTNTEAFF	TGTGCCAGCCGCCGTTTTAATAAACAGGGGACGAACACTGAAGCTTTCTTT	-	TRBD1	TRBJ1-1	TRBV28
CASSFTVRYEQYF	TGTGCCAGCAGTTTCACGGTAAGGTACGAGCAGTACTTC	-	-	TRBJ2-7	TRBV28
CASSEGQETQYF	TGCGCCAGCAGTGAGGGGCAAGAGACCCAGTACTTC	-	-	TRBJ2-5	TRBV10-2
CATSRDKGNTIYF	TGTGCCACCAGCAGAGATAAGGGAAACACCATATATTTT	-	-	TRBJ1-3	TRBV15
CASSIKGTGGLYEQYF	TGTGCCAGTAGTATAAAAGGGACAGGGGGACTCTACGAGCAGTACTTC	once	TRBD1	TRBJ2-7	TRBV19
CASRWAGAGEQYF	TGTGCCAGCAGGTGGGCAGGGGCAGGGGAGCAGTACTTC	-	-	TRBJ2-7	TRBV27
CASAGAGLSYEQYF	TGTGCCAGTGCCGGGGCGGGACTCTCCTACGAGCAGTACTTC	-	-	TRBJ2-7	TRBV6-5
CASRRLARGTDTQYF	TGTGCCAGCAGACGACTAGCCCGGGGCACAGATACGCAGTATTTT	-	TRBD2	TRBJ2-3	TRBV2
CASSPGTGGFNYGYTF	TGTGCCAGCAGTCCCGGGACAGGGGGGTTTAACTATGGCTACACCTTC	-	TRBD1	TRBJ1-2	TRBV2
CATSRVEPPGELFF	TGTGCCACCAGCAGAGTAGAACCCCCCGGGGAGCTGTTTTTT	-	-	TRBJ2-2	TRBV15
CASSTKDRGYYNEQFF	TGTGCCAGCAGTACAAAGGACAGGGGGTACTACAATGAGCAGTTCTTC	-	TRBD1	TRBJ2-1	TRBV28
CASSVGGQGAAGNTIYF	TGTGCCAGCAGCGTAGGGGGACAGGGGGCGGCTGGAAACACCATATATTTT	-	TRBD1	TRBJ1-3	TRBV9
CASSPGGVTNEKLFF	TGTGCCAGCTCACCAGGAGGGGTAACTAATGAAAAACTGTTTTTT	once	-	TRBJ1-4	TRBV18
CASLRTGSAGELFF	TGTGCCAGTTTAAGGACAGGCTCTGCCGGGGAGCTGTTTTTT	-	TRBD1	TRBJ2-2	TRBV6-1
CASSRGAAEKLFF	TGCGCCAGCAGCCGGGGGGCGGCTGAAAAACTGTTTTTT	-	-	TRBJ1-4	TRBV5-1
CASSTLSGSGEQYF	TGTGCCAGCAGTACCCTTAGCGGGAGTGGTGAGCAGTACTTC	-	TRBD2	TRBJ2-7	TRBV6-5
CASSKRTDYYEQYF	TGTGCCAGCAGCAAACGGACAGATTACTACGAGCAGTACTTC	-	-	TRBJ2-7	TRBV21-1
CASRNDREYRNQPQHF	TGTGCCAGTAGAAACGACAGGGAATATCGCAATCAGCCCCAGCATTTT	-	TRBD1	TRBJ1-5	TRBV19
CASSSASGRTQETQYF	TGTGCCAGCAGCTCCGCCAGCGGGAGGACGCAAGAGACCCAGTACTTC	-	TRBD2	TRBJ2-5	TRBV7-2
CASRTGGNYGYTF	TGTGCCAGCCGGACAGGGGGGAACTATGGCTACACCTTC	once	TRBD1	TRBJ1-2	TRBV19
CASSFLTATYEQYF	TGTGCCAGCAGCTTTTTGACAGCGACCTACGAGCAGTACTTC	-	-	TRBJ2-7	TRBV5-6
CASSLDGTSYEQYF	TGTGCCAGCAGCTTAGATGGGACATCTTACGAGCAGTACTTC	-	-	TRBJ2-7	TRBV7-2
CASSLSLTGPKGYTF	TGTGCCAGCAGCTTGAGCCTGACAGGTCCAAAAGGCTACACCTTC	-	-	TRBJ1-2	TRBV5-4
CASSGSLGVKTQYF	TGTGCCAGCAGTGGATCCCTGGGGGTAAAGACCCAGTACTTC	-	-	TRBJ2-5	TRBV25-1
CASSWMLGNTEAFF	TGCGCCAGCAGCTGGATGCTCGGGAACACTGAAGCTTTCTTT	-	-	TRBJ1-1	TRBV5-1
CAWTNGSNIQYF	TGTGCCTGGACCAACGGGTCAAACATTCAGTACTTC	-	-	TRBJ2-4	TRBV30
CASSRRLQTSGTADTQYF	TGTGCCAGCAGCCGACGACTACAGACTAGCGGGACTGCAGATACGCAGTATTTT	-	TRBD2	TRBJ2-3	TRBV7-2
CASSRSSGVQLNEQFF	TGTGCCAGCAGCCGCTCTAGCGGAGTACAGCTCAATGAGCAGTTCTTC	-	TRBD2	TRBJ2-1	TRBV7-2
CASSSQPNTEAFF	TGTGCCAGCAGCTCACAGCCCAACACTGAAGCTTTCTTT	-	-	TRBJ1-1	TRBV7-3
CASSYSSGAEAFF	TGTGCCAGCAGTTACTCGTCAGGGGCTGAAGCTTTCTTT	-	-	TRBJ1-1	TRBV6-5
CASGLPKGDPFF	TGTGCTAGTGGTCTTCCGAAAGGGGATCCCTTCTTC	-	-	TRBJ2-1	TRBV12-5
CASSVTGGGTEAFF	TGTGCCAGTAGTGTCACAGGGGGTGGCACTGAAGCTTTCTTT	-	TRBD1	TRBJ1-1	TRBV19
CASKGSGGAHTQYF	TGTGCCTCTAAAGGCAGTGGGGGGGCCCATACGCAGTATTTT	-	-	TRBJ2-3	TRBV30